This TCR beta chain was retrieved from a study of blood T cell repertoires in COVID-19. Turning to the study itself: The analysed material was cDNA or gDNA that came from T cells, B-cell-depleted T cells, or PBMCs.

The junction had 6 bases not matched to a gene; V was cut back by 4 bases and J by 10 bases. This CDR3 spans 12 amino acids. Germline V gives CDR1 SEHNR, CDR2 FQNEAQ (reference sequence). This clone is a singleton in its sample. The study recruited people aged about 18 to 90 years across roughly 23 US areas. Authors' methods: Amplified reference gene primers provided the basis for estimating nucleated cell counts. The data were produced by immunoSEQ multiplex PCR, yet TCRdb's version contains in-frame clones alone and is incomplete. D and trimming come from the DNA, and the V and J calls and clone size come from that table. The repertoire holds hundreds of thousands of clones, with about nine tenths as singletons.

The sequenced material came from PBMCs or T cells enriched from blood (not recorded which). The chain combines TRBV7-9 with TRBJ1-2; 7 nucleotides agree with TRBD1. The TCR originated in a man younger than 40 who had recovered from COVID-19. CDR3 protein: CASSSYRGYYTF. The DNA for the CDR3 is TGTGCCAGCAGCTCGTACAGGGGATACTACACCTTC.